The 5 T cell receptor beta chains below all came from one sample that was sequenced in a study of blood T cell repertoires in COVID-19. The method was immunoSEQ multiplex PCR; TCRdb's version includes in-frame clones alone and lacks a portion of them. The sample has fewer than 85,000 clones, about 86% seen once; the top ten hold over 15%. The sequenced material came from peripheral blood. The receptors stem from a woman aged 60-75 years with acute or convalescent COVID-19.

The CDR3 nucleotides read TGTGCCAGCAGCGCGACAGGTTATGGTGGCTACACCTTC. As protein: CASSATGYGGYTF. This chain uses TRBV7-2 with TRBJ1-2; possible D gene TRBD1, 6 bases. Per germline, CDR1 SGHTA and CDR2 FQGNSA. V was clipped by 5 bases and J by 7 bases, with 14 bases between them. CDR3 size: 13 residues.

The chain carries TRBV11-2 and TRBJ2-7; D remains ambiguous. This CDR3 has 11 residues. Germline CDR1 is SGHAT and CDR2 is FQNNGV. V was trimmed by 4 bases and J by 5 bases, leaving 6 bases between them. The CDR3 region has the DNA TGTGCCAGCAGCTCCTACCACGAGCAGTACTTC. Protein sequence: CASSSYHEQYF.

The chain employs TRBV5-1 and TRBJ1-6; the D gene is possibly TRBD1 (6 bases). V dropped 1 base and J dropped 8 bases, with 13 bases sitting between them. This CDR3 region has 15 residues. The germline V gene encodes CDR1 SGHRS and CDR2 YFSETQ. CDR3 coding DNA: TGCGCCAGCAGCTTGTCCGGGACATCAGATTCACCCCTCCACTTT. Translated: CASSLSGTSDSPLHF.

The chain has TRBV7-2 and TRBJ1-2, with TRBD1 identical over 7 bases. Germline CDR1 SGHTA, CDR2 FQGNSA. The ends lost 1 base at V and 7 bases at J; junction bases unmatched: 9. The CDR3 is 15 residues long. CDR3 residues: CASSLGQGVSGGYTF. The DNA for the CDR3 is TGTGCCAGCAGCTTAGGGCAGGGGGTATCGGGTGGCTACACCTTC.

This chain uses TRBV10-2 with TRBJ2-3; tentatively, D is TRBD1 (5 bases). Trimming took off 6 bases at V and 5 bases at J, with 6 bases between the two ends. The CDR3 length is 11 residues. Germline values: CDR1 WSHSY, CDR2 SAAADI. The CDR3 reads CASSQGDTQYF. The CDR3 DNA follows: TGCGCCAGCAGCCAGGGAGATACGCAGTATTTT.